The following is a T cell receptor (beta chain) sequence with its context. Many counts were recorded for this clonotype. No cognate antigen has been identified for it. It has no much larger one-base neighbor in the sample; base qualities were not kept. The data belong to a study of regulatory T cells in long-lasting Graves disease (dated by TCRdb to the early 2020s). Context from the whole study: In the newly diagnosed Graves' disease group, patients had been taking antithyroid drugs for less than 3 months. This study used TCR sequencing and RNA sequencing of peripheral blood to compare persistent Graves' disease patients against newly diagnosed Graves' disease patients. The study was conducted in China and was registered as a clinical trial. A total of roughly 35 samples underwent TCR sequencing: approximately 13 from persistent and about 20 from newly diagnosed Graves' disease patients.

What the research found in general, with its limitations: Sequencing and analysis were restricted to the TCR beta chain. Persistent Graves' disease patients showed lower TCR Shannon entropy and fewer highly expanded clones than newly diagnosed patients, suggesting clonal expansion. Patients with persistent disease shared more public clonotypes (approximately 2,500) than newly diagnosed patients did (around 1,000). Only peripheral blood was studied, because thyroid tissue, the primary lesion, was inaccessible. As a limitation, the authors acknowledged that the small sample size may reduce accuracy. Persistent disease showed preferential use of TRBV28, TRBJ1-2 and TRBJ2-5, whereas newly diagnosed disease favored TRBV20-1 and TRBJ2-1.

From the germline V gene (reference sequence), CDR1 is MNHEY and CDR2 is SMNVEV. V is shortened by 6 bases, J by 0 bases, and the region joining them spans 11 bases. From the cysteine up to the phenylalanine, the CDR3 has a length of 14 residues. The only DNA kept is the CDR3, 42 bases in frame from the first base. What the time point label conveys for this sample: newly diagnosed GD, antithyroid drugs for less than 3 months. For both TCR sequencing and RNA sequencing, RNA was extracted from PBMCs using TRIzol. Graves' disease was diagnosed according to American Thyroid Association guidelines. Recruitment of patients was carried out at an endocrinology department in Xi'an, China. Each patient gave roughly 8.4 milliliters of peripheral blood, collected in an EDTA anticoagulant tube. Ficoll Paque Plus density gradient separation was used to isolate PBMCs, and no additional T cell sorting was done. RNA quality was checked with an Agilent 2100 Bioanalyzer and agarose gel, and concentration with a NanoDrop 2000.

Library preparation employed multiplex PCR. The listed sequencing device is Illumina HiSeq 4000. TCR beta libraries were built with iRepertoire HTBI primers and Arm-PCR amplification of CDR3 regions. PCR products were gel purified before sequencing. Turning to the authors' computational methods: Gene usage analysis of CDR3 amino acid clonotypes relied on the 60 or so TRBV and about 13 TRBJ segments identified across samples. Filtered high-quality paired reads were merged into contigs using COPE and FqMerger. Contigs were aligned with BLAST to IMGT TRBV, TRBD and TRBJ reference genes, and CDR3 was defined per IMGT. Any clonotype with a frequency above 0.1% was counted as a highly expanded clone. Shannon entropy was used to measure repertoire diversity, and the Gini coefficient was used to measure V-J evenness. Public clonotypes were defined as clonotypes shared by more than one individual. The public reads were run again by TCRdb, first through fastp at Q25 and then through MiXCR, and only productive beta chains were kept. All rows with the same CDR3 protein become a single entry with the most common DNA and genes. The V and J calls here are based on TCRdb, not the publication. The sample table holds just over 600,000 distinct CDR3 sequences, of which 15% to 20% were seen once. The ten largest account for about 20% of the sample.

The data were also submitted as part of a second study, on T cells in Graves' hyperthyroidism and ophthalmopathy. Per the second study: Stable Graves' hyperthyroidism was defined as the absence of progression to ophthalmopathy over 18 months of follow-up. Hyperthyroidism patients were aged 18 to 65 years and newly diagnosed, with disease duration of less than 2 months. Exclusion was applied to patients with uncontrolled infections, other autoimmune diseases, pregnancy or lactation. Diagnoses were based on clinical symptoms, serum thyroxine and TRAb, thyroid ultrasound and orbital computed tomography. For the first round of RT-PCR on the TCR CDR3, the HTBI primer set was used together with the Qiagen OneStep RT-PCR kit. Most expanded thyroid clonotypes (frequency above 0.001) were also detected in blood, suggesting blood repertoires may reflect thyroid immune responses. In cross-validation, a model built on a 13 V-J signature told ophthalmopathy apart from stable hyperthyroidism with 85% to 90% sensitivity and around 81% specificity, and in testing the same model reached 80%/75%. In validation, the model predicted progression to ophthalmopathy a median of approximately 6.6 months before onset, with roughly 71% sensitivity and 72.22% specificity. To identify TCR V-J signatures that set the groups apart, the researchers used a discovery cohort of 100 or so patients, made up of 43 with Graves' ophthalmopathy and approximately 57 with stable Graves' hyperthyroidism. An independent validation cohort of fewer than 20 hyperthyroidism patients and roughly 16 patients who later progressed to ophthalmopathy tested prospective prediction of ophthalmopathy. For training and testing, the 100 or so patients in the discovery cohort were randomly divided in a 7:3 ratio. In several Graves' hyperthyroidism patients, the study also compared T-cell repertoires from thyroid tissue with T-cell repertoires from blood. After blood sampling, hyperthyroidism patients were treated with methimazole at a starting dose of 30 mg daily, and ophthalmopathy patients were treated with high-dose intravenous methylprednisolone. The libraries were constructed in a second round of multiplex PCR and then size-selected and purified. Libraries were sequenced paired-end with 100 bp reads on an Illumina HiSeq2000. SOAPnuke was used to process the raw data, removing reads that contained adapters or uncalled bases, had a mean Phred below 15, or lacked an exact match to the constant primer or identifier. High-quality paired reads were merged with COPE v1.2.5, and unique nucleotide sequences were defined as clonotypes. MiTCR v1.1 was used to align the clonotypes against IMGT TRBV, TRBD and TRBJ reference segments. The analysis was restricted to V-J combinations with a frequency above 0.0001, which together covered 98% to 99.2% of the repertoires. A TCS score was defined as the ratio between F50 (clonal expansion) and ExV (chaos), using BLOSUM62-based TCRdist between CDR3 peptides within each V-J. Welch's t-statistics and random forest reduced around 510 V-J features to some 14, which were used in a naive Bayes classifier (R e1071). Sample size was not statistically predetermined, and blinding of investigators to group allocation was not performed. The paper describes TCR Vbeta CDR3 sequencing of 135 peripheral blood samples, made up of fewer than 50 ophthalmopathy patients, more than 70 hyperthyroidism patients and 17 progressor patients.

The receptor comes from a woman aged 25 to 39 with Graves disease. Donor details come from another sample of the same person, matched by shared clones. The starting material was peripheral blood mononuclear cells (PBMCs), obtained at new diagnosis, from a patient treated with antithyroid drugs. The chain employs TRBV27 and TRBJ1-2; the D gene identity is not certain. Read as DNA, the sequence is TGTGCCAGCAGGCAGACTGGAGCTAACTATGGCTACACCTTC. The resulting protein is CASRQTGANYGYTF.